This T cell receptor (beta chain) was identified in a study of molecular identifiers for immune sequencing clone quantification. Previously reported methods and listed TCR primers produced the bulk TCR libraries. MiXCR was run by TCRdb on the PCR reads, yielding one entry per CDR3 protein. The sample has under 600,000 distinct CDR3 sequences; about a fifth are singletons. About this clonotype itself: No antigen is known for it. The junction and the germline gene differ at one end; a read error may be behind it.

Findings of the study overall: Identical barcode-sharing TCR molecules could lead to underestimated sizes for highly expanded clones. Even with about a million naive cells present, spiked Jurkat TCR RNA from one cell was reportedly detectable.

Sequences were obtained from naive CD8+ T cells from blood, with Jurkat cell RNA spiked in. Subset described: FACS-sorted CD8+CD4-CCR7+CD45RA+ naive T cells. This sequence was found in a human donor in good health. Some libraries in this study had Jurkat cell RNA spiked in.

The DNA for the CDR3 is TGTGCCAGCAGCTTAGAGAGGACTGAGCAGTCCTTC. The encoded protein is CASSLERTEQSF. The V call is TRBV7-9, the J call TRBJ2-1, with D possibly matching TRBD2 (5 bases). The CDR3 is 12 residues long. Germline V gene sequence: CDR1 SEHNR, CDR2 FQNEAQ (reference sequence).